One T cell receptor (beta chain) is described in this entry. Its antigen is unknown. One end of the junction fails to match germline, which may point to a read error. The CDR3 contains 15 residues. CDR1 is LGHDT, CDR2 YNNKEL, per germline (reference sequence). In the library, individual cDNA molecules carried attached unique molecular identifiers. TCRdb ran MiXCR on the 5' RACE reads and lists one entry per CDR3 protein. This sample has approximately 71,000 distinct CDR3 sequences, with 11% found just once. These data belong to a study of early T cells in non-severe SARS-CoV-2 infection. Findings and limits, study-wide: Matching against VDJdb likely underestimated virus-specific expansions, favoring anti-spike CD8.

The V gene is TRBV3-1, the J gene TRBJ2-4; no definite D call. The TCR originated in an adult who was a healthcare worker with PCR-confirmed SARS-CoV-2 infection or an uninfected control (not recorded which). The sequencing input was whole blood. The CDR3 coding sequence is TGTGCCAGCACCCAAAGTGCCCGAGACAAAAACATTCAGTACTTC. It encodes CASTQSARDKNIQYF.